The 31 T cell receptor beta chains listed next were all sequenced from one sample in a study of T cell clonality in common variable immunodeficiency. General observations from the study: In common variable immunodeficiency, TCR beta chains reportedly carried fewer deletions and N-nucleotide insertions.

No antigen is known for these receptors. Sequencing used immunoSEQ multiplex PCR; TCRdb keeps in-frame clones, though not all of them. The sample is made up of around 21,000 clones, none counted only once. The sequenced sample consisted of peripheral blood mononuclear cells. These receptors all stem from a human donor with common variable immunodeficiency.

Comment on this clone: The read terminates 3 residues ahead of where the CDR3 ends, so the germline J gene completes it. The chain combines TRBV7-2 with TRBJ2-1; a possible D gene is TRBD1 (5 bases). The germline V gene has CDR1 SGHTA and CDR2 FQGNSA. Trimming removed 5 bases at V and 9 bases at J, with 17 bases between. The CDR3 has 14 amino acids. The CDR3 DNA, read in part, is TGTGCCAGCAGCCCAGAGCACTCTAGGGGTGAG. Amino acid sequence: CASSPEHSRGE. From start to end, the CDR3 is CASSPEHSRGEQFF. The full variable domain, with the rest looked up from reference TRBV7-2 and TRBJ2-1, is GAGVSQSPSNKVTEKGKDVELRCDPISGHTALYWYRQSLGQGLEFLIYFQGNSAPDKSGLPSDRFSAERTGGSVSTLTIQRTQQEDSAVYLCASSPEHSRGEQFFGPGTRLTVL.

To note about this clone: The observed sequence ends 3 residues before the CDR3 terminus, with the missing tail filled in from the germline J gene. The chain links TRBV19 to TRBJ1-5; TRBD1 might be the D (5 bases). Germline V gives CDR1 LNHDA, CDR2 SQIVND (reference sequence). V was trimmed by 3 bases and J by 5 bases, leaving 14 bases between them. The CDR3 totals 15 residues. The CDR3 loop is CASSIEWGRDQPQHF. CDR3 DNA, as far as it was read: TGTGCCAGTAGTATTGAATGGGGCAGAGATCAGCCC.

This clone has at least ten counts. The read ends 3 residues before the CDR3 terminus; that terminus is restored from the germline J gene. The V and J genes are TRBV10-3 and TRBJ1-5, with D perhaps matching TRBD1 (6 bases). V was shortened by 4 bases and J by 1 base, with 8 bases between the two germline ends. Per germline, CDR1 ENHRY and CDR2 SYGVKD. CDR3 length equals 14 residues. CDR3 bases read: TGTGCCATCAGTGGAGGGGGAAGCAATCAGCCC. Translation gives CAISGGGSNQP. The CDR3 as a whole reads CAISGGGSNQPQHF.

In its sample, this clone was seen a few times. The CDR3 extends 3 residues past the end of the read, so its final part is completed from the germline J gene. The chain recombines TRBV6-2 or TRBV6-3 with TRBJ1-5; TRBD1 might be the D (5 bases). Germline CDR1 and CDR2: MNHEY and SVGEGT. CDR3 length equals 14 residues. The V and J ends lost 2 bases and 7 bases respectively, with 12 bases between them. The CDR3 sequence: CASSYGGGWQPQHF. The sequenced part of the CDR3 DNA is TGTGCCAGCAGTTACGGCGGGGGATGGCAGCCC.

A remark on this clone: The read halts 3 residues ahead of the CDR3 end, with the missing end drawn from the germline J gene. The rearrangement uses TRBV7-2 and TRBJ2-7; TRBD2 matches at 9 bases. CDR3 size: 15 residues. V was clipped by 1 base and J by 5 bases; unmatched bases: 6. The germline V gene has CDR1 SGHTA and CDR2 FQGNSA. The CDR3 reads CASSLVASGTHEQYF. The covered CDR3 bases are TGTGCCAGCAGCTTAGTCGCTAGCGGGACCCACGAG.

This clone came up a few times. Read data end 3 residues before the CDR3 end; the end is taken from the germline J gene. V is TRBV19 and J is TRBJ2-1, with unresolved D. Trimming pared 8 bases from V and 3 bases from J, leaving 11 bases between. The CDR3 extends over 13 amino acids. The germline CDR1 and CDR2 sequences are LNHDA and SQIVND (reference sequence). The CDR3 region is CASSSGRYNEQFF. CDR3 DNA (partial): TGTGCCAGTTCCTCGGGTCGCTACAATGAG.

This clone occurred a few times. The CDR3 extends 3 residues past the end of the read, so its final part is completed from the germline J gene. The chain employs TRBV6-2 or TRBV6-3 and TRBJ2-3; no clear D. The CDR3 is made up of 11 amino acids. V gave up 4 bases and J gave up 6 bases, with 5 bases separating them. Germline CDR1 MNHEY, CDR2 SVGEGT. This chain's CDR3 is CASSLRDTQYF. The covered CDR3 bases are TGTGCCAGCAGTTTAAGGGATACG.

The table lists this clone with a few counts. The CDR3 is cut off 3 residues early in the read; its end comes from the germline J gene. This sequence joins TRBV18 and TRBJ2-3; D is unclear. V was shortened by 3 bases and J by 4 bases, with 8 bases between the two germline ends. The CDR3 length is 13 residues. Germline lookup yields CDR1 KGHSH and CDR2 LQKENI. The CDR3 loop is CASSPSEADTQYF. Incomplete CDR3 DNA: TGTGCCAGCTCACCCTCTGAGGCAGATACG.

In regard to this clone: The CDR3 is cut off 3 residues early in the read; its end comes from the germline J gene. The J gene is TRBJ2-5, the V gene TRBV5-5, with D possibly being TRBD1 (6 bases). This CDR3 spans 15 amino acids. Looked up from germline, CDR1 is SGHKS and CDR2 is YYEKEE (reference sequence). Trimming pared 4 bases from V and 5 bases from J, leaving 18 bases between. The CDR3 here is CASSGTRDTRETQYF. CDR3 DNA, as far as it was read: TGTGCCAGCAGCGGTACAAGGGACACGAGGGAGACC.

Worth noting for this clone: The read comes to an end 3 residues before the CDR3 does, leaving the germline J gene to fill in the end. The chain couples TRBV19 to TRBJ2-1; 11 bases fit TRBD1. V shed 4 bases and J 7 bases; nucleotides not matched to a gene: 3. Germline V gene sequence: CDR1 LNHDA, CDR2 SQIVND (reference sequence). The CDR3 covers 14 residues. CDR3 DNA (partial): TGTGCCAGTAGTAAGGACAGGGGGCAGAATGAG. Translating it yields CASSKDRGQNE. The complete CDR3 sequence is CASSKDRGQNEQFF.

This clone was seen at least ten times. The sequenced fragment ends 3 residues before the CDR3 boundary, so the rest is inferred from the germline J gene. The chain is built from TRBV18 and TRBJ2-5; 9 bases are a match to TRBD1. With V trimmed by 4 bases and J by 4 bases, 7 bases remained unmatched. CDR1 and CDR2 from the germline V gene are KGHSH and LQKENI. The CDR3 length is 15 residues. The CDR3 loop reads CASSLTGQGGETQYF. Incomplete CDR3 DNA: TGTGCCAGCTCACTTACGGGACAGGGTGGAGAGACC.

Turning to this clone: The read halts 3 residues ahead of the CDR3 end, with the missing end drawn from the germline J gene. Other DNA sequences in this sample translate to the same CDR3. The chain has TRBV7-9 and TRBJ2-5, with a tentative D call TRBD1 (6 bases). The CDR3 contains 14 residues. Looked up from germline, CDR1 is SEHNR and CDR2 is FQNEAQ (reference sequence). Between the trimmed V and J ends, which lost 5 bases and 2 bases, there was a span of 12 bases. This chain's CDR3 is CASSTWTVQETQYF. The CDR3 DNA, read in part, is TGTGCCAGCAGCACCTGGACAGTACAAGAGACC. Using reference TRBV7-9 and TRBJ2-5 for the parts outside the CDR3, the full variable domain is DTGVSQNPRHKITKRGQNVTFRCDPISEHNRLYWYRQTLGQGPEFLTYFQNEAQLEKSRLLSDRFSAERPKGSFSTLEIQRTEQGDSAMYLCASSTWTVQETQYFGPGTRLLVL.

Incomplete CDR3 DNA: TGTGCCAGCTCACCTACTCCGGGGGGAAGTAGCTCTGGGGCCAACGTC. This encodes CASSPTPGGSSSGANV. Given in full, the CDR3 is CASSPTPGGSSSGANVLTF. The chain uses TRBV18 and TRBJ2-6; 7 positions match TRBD2. The CDR3 is cut off 3 residues early in the read; its end comes from the germline J gene. Trimming at V came to 3 bases and at J to 0 bases, leaving 11 bases not matched to a gene. The CDR3 sequence is 19 residues long. CDR1 is KGHSH and CDR2 is LQKENI in the germline V gene.

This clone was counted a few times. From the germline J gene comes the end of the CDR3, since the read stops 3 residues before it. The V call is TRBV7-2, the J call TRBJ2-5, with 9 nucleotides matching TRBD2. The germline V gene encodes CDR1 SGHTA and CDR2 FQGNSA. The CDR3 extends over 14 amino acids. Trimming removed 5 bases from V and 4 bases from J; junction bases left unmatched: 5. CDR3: CASSQRGAGETQYF. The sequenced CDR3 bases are TGTGCCAGCAGCCAGCGGGGGGCGGGAGAGACC.

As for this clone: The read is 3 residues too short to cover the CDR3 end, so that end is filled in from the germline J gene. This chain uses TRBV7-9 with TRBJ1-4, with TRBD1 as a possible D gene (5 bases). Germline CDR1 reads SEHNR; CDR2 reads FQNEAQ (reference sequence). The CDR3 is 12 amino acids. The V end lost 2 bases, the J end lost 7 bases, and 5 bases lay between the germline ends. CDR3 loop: CASSLQGEKLFF. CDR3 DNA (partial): TGTGCCAGCAGCTTACAGGGTGAAAAA.

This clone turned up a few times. Incomplete CDR3 DNA: TGTGCCAGTAGTATAGAACAGGTCCCTACCTACGAG. Its protein is CASSIEQVPTYE. The whole CDR3 sequence reads CASSIEQVPTYEQYF. The V gene is TRBV19, the J gene TRBJ2-7; possibly TRBD1 for D (5 bases). From the germline J gene comes the end of the CDR3, since the read stops 3 residues before it. V was clipped by 0 bases and J by 2 bases, with 11 bases between them. The V gene's germline CDR1 is LNHDA and CDR2 SQIVND (reference sequence). This CDR3 has 15 amino acids.

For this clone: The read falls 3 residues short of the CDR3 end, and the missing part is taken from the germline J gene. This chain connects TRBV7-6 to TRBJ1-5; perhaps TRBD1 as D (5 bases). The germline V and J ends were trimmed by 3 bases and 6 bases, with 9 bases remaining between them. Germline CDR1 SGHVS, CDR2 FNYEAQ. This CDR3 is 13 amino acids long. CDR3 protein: CASSLGPSQPQHF. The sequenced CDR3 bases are TGTGCCAGCAGCTTGGGGCCCAGTCAGCCC.

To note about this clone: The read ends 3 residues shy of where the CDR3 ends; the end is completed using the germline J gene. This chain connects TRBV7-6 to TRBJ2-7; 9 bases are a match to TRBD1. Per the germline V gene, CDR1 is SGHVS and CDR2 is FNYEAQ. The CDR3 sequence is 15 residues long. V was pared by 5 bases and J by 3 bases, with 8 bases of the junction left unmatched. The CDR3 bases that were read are TGTGCCAGCAGCCCTGAACAGGGGGCGATCTACGAG. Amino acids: CASSPEQGAIYE. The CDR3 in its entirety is CASSPEQGAIYEQYF. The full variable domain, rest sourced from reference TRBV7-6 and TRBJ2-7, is GAGVSQSPRYKVTKRGQDVALRCDPISGHVSLYWYRQALGQGPEFLTYFNYEAQQDKSGLPNDRFSAERPEGSISTLTIQRTEQRDSAMYRCASSPEQGAIYEQYFGPGTRLTVT.

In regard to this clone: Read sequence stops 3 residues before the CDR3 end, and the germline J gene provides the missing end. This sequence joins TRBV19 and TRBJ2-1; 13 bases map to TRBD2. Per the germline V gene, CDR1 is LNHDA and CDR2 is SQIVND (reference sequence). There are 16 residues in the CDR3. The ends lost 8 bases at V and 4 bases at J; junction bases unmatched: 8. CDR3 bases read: TGTGCCAGTTCGAAGGGACTAGCGGGATTATACAATGAG. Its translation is CASSKGLAGLYNE. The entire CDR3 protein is CASSKGLAGLYNEQFF.

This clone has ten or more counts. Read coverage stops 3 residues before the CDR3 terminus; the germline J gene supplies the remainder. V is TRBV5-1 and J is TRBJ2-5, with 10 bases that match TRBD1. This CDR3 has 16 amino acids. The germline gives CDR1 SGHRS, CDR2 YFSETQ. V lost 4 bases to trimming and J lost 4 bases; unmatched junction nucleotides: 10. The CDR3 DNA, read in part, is TGCGCCAGCAGCCGCCCTGACAGGGGGCATATAGAGACC. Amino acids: CASSRPDRGHIET. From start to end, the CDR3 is CASSRPDRGHIETQYF. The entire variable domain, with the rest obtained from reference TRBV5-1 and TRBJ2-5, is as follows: KAGVTQTPRYLIKTRGQQVTLSCSPISGHRSVSWYQQTPGQGLQFLFEYFSETQRNKGNFPGRFSGRQFSNSRSEMNVSTLELGDSALYLCASSRPDRGHIETQYFGPGTRLLVL.

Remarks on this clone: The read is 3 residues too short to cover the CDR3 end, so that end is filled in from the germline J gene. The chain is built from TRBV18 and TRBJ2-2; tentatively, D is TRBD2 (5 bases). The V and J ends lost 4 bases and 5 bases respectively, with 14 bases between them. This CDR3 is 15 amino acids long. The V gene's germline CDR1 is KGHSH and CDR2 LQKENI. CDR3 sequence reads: CASSLGEVSTGELFF. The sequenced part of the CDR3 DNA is TGTGCCAGCTCACTCGGGGAAGTTTCGACCGGGGAG.

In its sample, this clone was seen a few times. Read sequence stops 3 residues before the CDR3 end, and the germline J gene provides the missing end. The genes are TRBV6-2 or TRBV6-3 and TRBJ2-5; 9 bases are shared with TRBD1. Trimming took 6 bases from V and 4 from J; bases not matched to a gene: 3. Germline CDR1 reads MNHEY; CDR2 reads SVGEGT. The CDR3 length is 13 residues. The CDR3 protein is CASRGTGTETQYF. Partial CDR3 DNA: TGTGCCAGCAGGGGGACAGGGACAGAGACC.

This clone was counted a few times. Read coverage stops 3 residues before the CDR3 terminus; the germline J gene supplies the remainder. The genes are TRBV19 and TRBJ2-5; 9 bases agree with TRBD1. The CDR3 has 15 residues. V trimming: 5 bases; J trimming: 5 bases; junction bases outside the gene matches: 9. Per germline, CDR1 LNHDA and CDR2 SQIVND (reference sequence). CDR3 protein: CASSARDRVSETQYF. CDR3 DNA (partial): TGTGCCAGTAGTGCCCGGGACAGGGTATCGGAGACC.

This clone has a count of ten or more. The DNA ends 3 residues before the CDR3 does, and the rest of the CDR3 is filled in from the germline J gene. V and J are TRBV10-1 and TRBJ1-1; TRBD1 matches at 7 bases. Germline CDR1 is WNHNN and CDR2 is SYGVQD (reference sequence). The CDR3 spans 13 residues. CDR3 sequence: CASRGRDSYEAFF. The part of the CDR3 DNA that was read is TGCGCCAGCAGAGGCCGGGACAGCTACGAA.

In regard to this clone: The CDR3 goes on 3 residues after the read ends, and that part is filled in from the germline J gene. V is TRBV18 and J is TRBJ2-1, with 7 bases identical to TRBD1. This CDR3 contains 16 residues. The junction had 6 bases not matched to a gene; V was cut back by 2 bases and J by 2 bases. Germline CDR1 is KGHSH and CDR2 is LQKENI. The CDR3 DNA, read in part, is TGTGCCAGCTCACCAAGCCGGGACAGAGCCTACAATGAG. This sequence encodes CASSPSRDRAYNE. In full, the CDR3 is CASSPSRDRAYNEQFF.

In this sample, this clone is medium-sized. CDR3 bases read: TGCAGTGCCCCGGGACCGGGGGGCACTGAA. This translates into CSAPGPGGTE. The full CDR3 protein is CSAPGPGGTEAFF. The chain carries TRBV20-1 and TRBJ1-1, with TRBD1 as a possible D gene (5 bases). The read comes to an end 3 residues before the CDR3 does, leaving the germline J gene to fill in the end. Germline CDR1 reads DFQATT; CDR2 reads SNEGSKA (reference sequence). Trimming left V 6 bases short and J 4 bases short, with 15 bases between. CDR3 length: 13 amino acids.

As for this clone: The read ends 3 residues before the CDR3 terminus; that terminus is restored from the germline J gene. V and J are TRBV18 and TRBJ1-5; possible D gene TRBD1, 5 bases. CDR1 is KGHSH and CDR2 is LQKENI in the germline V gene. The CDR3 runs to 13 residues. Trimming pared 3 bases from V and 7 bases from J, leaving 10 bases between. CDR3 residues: CASSPEGSQPQHF. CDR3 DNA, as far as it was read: TGTGCCAGCTCACCGGAGGGGAGCCAGCCC.

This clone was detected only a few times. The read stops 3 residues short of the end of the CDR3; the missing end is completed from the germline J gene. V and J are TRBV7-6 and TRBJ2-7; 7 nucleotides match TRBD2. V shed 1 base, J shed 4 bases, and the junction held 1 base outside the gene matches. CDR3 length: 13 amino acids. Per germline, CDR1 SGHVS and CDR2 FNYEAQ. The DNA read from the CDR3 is TGTGCCAGCAGCTTAGGGCGGGAGTACGAG. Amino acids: CASSLGREYE. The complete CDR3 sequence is CASSLGREYEQYF.

The CDR3: CASKNLWGLTTGELFF. The CDR3 bases that were read are TGTGCCAGTAAAAATCTATGGGGACTTACAACCGGGGAG. The V gene is TRBV19, the J gene TRBJ2-2; D perhaps matches TRBD2 (6 bases). The CDR3 end falls 3 residues outside the read, so it is completed with the germline J gene. Germline V gene sequence: CDR1 LNHDA, CDR2 SQIVND (reference sequence). This CDR3 spans 16 amino acids. V shed 7 bases and J shed 5 bases, with 20 bases lying between them. The full variable domain, with the rest looked up from reference TRBV19 and TRBJ2-2, is DGGITQSPKYLFRKEGQNVTLSCEQNLNHDAMYWYRQDPGQGLRLIYYSQIVNDFQKGDIAEGYSVSREKKESFPLTVTSAQKNPTAFYLCASKNLWGLTTGELFFGEGSRLTVL.

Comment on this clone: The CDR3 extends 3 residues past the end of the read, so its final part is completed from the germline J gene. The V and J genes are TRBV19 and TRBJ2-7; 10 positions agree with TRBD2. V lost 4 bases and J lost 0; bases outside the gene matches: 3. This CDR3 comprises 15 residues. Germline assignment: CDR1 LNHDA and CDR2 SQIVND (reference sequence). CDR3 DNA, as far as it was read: TGTGCCAGTAGTAAACTAGCGGGGAGCTCCTACGAG. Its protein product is CASSKLAGSSYE. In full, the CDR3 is CASSKLAGSSYEQYF.

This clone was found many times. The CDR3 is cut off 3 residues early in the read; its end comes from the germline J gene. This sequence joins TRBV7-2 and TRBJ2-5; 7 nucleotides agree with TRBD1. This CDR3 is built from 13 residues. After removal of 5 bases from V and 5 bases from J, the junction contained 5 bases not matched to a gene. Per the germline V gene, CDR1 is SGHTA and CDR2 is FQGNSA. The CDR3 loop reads CASSPTGRETQYF. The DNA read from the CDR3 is TGTGCCAGCAGCCCGACAGGGCGGGAGACC.